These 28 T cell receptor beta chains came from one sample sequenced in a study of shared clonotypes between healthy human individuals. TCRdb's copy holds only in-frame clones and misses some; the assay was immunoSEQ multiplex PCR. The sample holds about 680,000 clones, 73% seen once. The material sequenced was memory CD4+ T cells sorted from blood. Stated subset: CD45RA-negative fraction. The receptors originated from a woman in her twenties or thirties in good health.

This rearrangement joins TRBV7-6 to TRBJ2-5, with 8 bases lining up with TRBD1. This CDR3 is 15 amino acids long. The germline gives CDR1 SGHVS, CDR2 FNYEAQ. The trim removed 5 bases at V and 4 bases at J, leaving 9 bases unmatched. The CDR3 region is CASSPFRGPTETQYF. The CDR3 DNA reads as TGTGCCAGCAGCCCTTTCAGGGGGCCCACAGAGACCCAGTACTTC.

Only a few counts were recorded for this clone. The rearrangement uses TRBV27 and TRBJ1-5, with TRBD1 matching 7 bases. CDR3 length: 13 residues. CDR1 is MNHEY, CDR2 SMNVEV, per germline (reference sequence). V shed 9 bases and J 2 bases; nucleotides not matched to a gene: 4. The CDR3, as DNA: TGTGCCAGGAGACAGGGCTGCAATCAGCCCCAGCATTTT. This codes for CARRQGCNQPQHF.

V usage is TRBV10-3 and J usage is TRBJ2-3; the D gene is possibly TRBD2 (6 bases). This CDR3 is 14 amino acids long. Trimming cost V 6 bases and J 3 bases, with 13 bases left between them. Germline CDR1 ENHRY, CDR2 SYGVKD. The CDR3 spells CAISFGRGTDTQYF. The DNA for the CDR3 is TGTGCCATCAGCTTTGGCCGGGGGACAGATACGCAGTATTTT.

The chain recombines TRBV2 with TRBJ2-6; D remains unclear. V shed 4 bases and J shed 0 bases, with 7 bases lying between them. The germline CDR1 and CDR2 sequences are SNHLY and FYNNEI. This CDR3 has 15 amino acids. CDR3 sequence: CASSVGNSGANVLTF. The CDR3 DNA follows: TGTGCCAGCAGTGTCGGAAACTCTGGGGCCAACGTCCTGACTTTC. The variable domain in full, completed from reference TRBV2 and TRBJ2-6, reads EPEVTQTPSHQVTQMGQEVILRCVPISNHLYFYWYRQILGQKVEFLVSFYNNEISEKSEIFDDQFSVERPDGSNFTLKIRSTKLEDSAMYFCASSVGNSGANVLTFGAGSRLTVL.

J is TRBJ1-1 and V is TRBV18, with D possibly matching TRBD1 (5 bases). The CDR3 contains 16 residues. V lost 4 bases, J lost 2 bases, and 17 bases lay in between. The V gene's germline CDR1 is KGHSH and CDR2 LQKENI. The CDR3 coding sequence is TGTGCCAGCTCACGGCTTATGGGACGCGATAACACTGAAGCTTTCTTT. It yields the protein CASSRLMGRDNTEAFF.

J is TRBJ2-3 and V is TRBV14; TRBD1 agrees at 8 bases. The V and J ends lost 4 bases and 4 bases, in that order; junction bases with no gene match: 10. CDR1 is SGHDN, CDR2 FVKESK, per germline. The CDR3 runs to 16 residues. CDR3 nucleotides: TGTGCCAGCAGCCGCGGACAGGGTGGATGGGCAGATACGCAGTATTTT. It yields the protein CASSRGQGGWADTQYF.

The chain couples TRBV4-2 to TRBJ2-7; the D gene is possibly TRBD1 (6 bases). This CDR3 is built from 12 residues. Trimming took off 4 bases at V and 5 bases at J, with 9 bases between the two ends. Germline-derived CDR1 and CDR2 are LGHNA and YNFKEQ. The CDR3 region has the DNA TGTGCCAGCAGCCCCCACAGGGACGAGCAGTACTTC. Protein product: CASSPHRDEQYF.

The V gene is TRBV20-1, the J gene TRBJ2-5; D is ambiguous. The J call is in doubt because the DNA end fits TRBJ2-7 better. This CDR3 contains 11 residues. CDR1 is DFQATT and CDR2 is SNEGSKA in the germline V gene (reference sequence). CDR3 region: CSAYPRNEQYF. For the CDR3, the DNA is TGCAGTGCCTACCCGAGGAACGAGCAGTACTTC.

DNA of the CDR3: TGTGCCAGCAGTTTTAAGGGCGCGGGGCAAGAGACCCAGTACTTC. Residues: CASSFKGAGQETQYF. The V and J genes are TRBV28 and TRBJ2-5; the D gene is possibly TRBD2 (6 bases). Trimming left V 3 bases short and J 2 bases short, with 13 bases between. Per germline, CDR1 MDHEN and CDR2 SYDVKM. The CDR3 sequence is 15 residues long.

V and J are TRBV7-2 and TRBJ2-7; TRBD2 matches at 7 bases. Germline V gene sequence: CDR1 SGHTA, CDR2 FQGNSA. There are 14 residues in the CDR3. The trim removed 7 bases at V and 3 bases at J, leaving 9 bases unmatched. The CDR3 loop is CASTHGDYFYEQYF. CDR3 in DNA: TGTGCCAGCACCCACGGGGACTACTTCTACGAGCAGTACTTC.

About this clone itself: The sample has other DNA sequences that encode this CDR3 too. As DNA, the CDR3 is TGCGCCAGCAGCCCGGATGGGTCGAGCAATCAGCCCCAGCATTTT. As protein: CASSPDGSSNQPQHF. The chain links TRBV5-1 to TRBJ1-5; D unresolved. Trimming shortened V by 4 bases and J by 1 base, and 12 bases separated the two germline ends. CDR1 is SGHRS and CDR2 is YFSETQ in the germline V gene. The CDR3 has 15 residues.

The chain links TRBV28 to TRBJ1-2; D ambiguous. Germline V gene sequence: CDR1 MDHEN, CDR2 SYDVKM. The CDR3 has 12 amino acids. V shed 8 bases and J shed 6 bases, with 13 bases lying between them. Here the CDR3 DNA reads TGTGCCAGCCGACCGGGCCTAAATGGCTACACCTTC. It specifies CASRPGLNGYTF.

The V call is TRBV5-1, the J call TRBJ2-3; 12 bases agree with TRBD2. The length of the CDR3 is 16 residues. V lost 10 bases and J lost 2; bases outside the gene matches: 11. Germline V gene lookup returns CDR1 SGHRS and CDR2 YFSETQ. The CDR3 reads CASKGRLAGVTDTQYF. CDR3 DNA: TGCGCCTCTAAAGGGAGACTAGCGGGAGTCACAGATACGCAGTATTTT.

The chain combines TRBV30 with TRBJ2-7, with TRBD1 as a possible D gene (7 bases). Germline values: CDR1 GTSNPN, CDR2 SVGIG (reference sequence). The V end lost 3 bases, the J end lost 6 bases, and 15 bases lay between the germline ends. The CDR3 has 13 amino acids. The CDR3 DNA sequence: TGTGCCTGGAGCCTGCAGGAGGGGGCCGAGCAGTACTTC. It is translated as CAWSLQEGAEQYF. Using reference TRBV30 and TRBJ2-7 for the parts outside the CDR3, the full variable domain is SQTIHQWPATLVQPVGSPLSLECTVEGTSNPNLYWYRQAAGRGLQLLFYSVGIGQISSEVPQNLSASRPQDRQFILSSKKLLLSDSGFYLCAWSLQEGAEQYFGPGTRLTVT.

The CDR3 region is CASSSPAGAVDTQYF. The CDR3 bases are TGTGCCAGCAGTTCCCCAGCGGGAGCAGTAGATACGCAGTATTTT. The rearrangement links TRBV28 to TRBJ2-3, with TRBD2 identical over 8 bases. The CDR3 loop spans 15 amino acids. Germline values: CDR1 MDHEN, CDR2 SYDVKM. The trim removed 4 bases at V and 5 bases at J, leaving 8 bases unmatched.

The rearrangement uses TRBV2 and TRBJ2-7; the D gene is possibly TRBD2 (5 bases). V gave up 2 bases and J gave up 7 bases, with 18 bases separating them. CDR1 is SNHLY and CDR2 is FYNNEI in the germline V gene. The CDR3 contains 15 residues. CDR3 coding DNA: TGTGCCAGCAGTGAAATGTCCTACTCGTCGGGGGAGCAGTACTTC. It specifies CASSEMSYSSGEQYF.

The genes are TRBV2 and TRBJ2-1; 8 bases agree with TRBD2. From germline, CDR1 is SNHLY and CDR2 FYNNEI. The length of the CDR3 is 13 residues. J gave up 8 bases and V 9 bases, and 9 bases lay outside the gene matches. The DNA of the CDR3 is TGTGCCAGTATACGACTAGCGACCCATGAGCAGTTCTTC. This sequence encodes CASIRLATHEQFF. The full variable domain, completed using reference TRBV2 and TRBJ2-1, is EPEVTQTPSHQVTQMGQEVILRCVPISNHLYFYWYRQILGQKVEFLVSFYNNEISEKSEIFDDQFSVERPDGSNFTLKIRSTKLEDSAMYFCASIRLATHEQFFGPGTRLTVL.

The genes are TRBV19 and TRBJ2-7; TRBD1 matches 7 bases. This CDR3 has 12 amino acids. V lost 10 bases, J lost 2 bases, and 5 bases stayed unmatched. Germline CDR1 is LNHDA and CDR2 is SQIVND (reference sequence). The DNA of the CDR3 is TGTGCCACCGCTGACAGGGCCTACGAGCAGTACTTC. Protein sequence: CATADRAYEQYF.

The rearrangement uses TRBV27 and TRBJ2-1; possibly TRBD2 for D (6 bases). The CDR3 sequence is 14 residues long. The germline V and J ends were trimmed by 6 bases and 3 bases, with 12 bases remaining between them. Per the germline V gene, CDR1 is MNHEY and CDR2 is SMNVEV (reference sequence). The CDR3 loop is CASSRERGYNEQFF. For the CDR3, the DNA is TGTGCCAGCAGCCGGGAGAGGGGCTACAATGAGCAGTTCTTC.

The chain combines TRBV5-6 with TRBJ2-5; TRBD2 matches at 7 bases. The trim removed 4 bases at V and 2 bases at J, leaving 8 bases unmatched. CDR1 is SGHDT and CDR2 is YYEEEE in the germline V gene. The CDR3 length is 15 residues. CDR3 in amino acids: CASSHPWGGQETQYF. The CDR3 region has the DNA TGTGCCAGCAGCCACCCTTGGGGGGGGCAAGAGACCCAGTACTTC.

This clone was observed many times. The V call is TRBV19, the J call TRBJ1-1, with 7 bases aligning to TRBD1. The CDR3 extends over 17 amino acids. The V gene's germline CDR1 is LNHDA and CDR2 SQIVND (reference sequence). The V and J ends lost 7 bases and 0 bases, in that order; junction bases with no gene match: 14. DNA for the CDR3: TGTGCCAGTATGTCAGAGACAGGGCTGTTCATGAACACTGAAGCTTTCTTT. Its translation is CASMSETGLFMNTEAFF.

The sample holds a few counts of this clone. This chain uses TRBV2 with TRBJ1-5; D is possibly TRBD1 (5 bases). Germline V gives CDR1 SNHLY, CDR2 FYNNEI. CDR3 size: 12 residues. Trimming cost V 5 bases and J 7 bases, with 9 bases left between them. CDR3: CASSHDRQPQHF. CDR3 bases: TGTGCCAGCAGTCACGACAGACAGCCCCAGCATTTT.

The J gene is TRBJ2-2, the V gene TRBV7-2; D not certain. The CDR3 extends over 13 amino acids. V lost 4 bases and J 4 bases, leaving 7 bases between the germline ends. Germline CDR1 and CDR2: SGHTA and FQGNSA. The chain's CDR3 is CASSSHVTGELFF. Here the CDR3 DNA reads TGTGCCAGCAGCTCCCATGTCACCGGGGAGCTGTTTTTT.

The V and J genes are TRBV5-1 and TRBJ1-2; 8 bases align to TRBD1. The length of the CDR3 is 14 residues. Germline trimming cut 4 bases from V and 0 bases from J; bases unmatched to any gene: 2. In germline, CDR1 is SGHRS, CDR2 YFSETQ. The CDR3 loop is CASSRDRTNYGYTF. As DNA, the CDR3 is TGCGCCAGCAGCCGGGACAGGACTAACTATGGCTACACCTTC.

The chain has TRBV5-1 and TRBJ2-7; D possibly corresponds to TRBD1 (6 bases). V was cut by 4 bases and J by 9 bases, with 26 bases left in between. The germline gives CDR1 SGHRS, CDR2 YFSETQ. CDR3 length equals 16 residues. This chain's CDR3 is CASSTTNRDQGSRQYF. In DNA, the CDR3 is TGCGCCAGCAGCACGACGAACCGGGACCAGGGGAGTCGGCAGTACTTC.

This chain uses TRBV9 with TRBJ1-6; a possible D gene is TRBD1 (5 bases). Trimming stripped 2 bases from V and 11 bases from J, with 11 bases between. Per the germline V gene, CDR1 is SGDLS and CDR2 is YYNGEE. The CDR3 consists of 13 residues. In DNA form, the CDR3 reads TGTGCCAGCAGCGTCTCGCAGGGTCCACCCCTCCACTTT. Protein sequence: CASSVSQGPPLHF.

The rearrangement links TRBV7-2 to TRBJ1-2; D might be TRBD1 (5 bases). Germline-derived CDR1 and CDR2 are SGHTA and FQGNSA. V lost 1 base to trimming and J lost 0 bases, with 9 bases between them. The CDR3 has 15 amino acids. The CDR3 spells CASSLGGRPNYGYTF. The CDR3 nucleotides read TGTGCCAGCAGCTTAGGGGGACGGCCTAACTATGGCTACACCTTC.

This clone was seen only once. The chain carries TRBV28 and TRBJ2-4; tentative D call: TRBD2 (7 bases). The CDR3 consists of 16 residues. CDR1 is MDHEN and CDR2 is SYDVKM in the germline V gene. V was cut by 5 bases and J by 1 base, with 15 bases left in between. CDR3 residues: CASSPAGGGAKNIQYF. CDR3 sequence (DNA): TGTGCCAGCAGTCCAGCTGGGGGGGGCGCCAAAAACATTCAGTACTTC.